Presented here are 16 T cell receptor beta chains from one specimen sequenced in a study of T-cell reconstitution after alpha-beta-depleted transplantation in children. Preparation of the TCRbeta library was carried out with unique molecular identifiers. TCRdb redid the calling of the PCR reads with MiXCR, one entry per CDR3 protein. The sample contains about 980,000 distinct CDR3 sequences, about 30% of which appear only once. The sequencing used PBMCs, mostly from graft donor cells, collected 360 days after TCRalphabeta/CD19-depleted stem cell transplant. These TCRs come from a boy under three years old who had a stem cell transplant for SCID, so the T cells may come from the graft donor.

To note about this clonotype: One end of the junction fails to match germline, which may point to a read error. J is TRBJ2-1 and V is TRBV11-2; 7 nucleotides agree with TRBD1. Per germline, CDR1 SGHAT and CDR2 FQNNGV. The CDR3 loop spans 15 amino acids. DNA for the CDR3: TGTGCCAGCAGACATGCCGGGACAGAATACAATGGGCAGTTCTTC. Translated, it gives CASRHAGTEYNGQFF.

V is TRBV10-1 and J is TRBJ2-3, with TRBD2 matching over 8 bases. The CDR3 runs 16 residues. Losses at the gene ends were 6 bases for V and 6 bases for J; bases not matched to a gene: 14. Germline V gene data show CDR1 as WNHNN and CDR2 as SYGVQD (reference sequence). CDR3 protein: CASSDPGLGGSDTQYF. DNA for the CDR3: TGCGCCAGCAGCGATCCGGGACTAGGAGGGTCGGATACGCAGTATTTT.

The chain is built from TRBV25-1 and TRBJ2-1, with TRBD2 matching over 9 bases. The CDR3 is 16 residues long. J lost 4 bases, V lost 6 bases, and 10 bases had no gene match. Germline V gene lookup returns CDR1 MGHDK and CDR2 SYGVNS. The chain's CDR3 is CASSDPGLAFYNEQFF. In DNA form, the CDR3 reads TGTGCCAGCAGCGATCCGGGACTAGCATTTTACAATGAGCAGTTCTTC.

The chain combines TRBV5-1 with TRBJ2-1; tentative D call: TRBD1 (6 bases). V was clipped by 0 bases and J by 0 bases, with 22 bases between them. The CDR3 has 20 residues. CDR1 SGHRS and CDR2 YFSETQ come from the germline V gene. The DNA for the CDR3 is TGCGCCAGCAGCTTGGCGGGGCAGGGGAATCTTCCCAGCTCCTACAATGAGCAGTTCTTC. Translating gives CASSLAGQGNLPSSYNEQFF.

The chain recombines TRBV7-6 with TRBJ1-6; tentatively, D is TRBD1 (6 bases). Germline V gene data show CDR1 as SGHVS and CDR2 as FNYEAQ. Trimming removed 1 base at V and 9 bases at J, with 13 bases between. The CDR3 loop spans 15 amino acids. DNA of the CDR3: TGTGCCAGCAGCTTAGTACAGGGTTGGGGTTCACCCCTCCACTTT. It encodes CASSLVQGWGSPLHF.

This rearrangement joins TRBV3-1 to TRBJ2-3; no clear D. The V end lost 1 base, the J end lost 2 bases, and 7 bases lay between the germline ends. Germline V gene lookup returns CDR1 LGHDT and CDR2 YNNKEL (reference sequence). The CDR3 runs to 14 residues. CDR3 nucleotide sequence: TGTGCCAGCAGCCAAGCGATGCACACAGATACGCAGTATTTT. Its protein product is CASSQAMHTDTQYF.

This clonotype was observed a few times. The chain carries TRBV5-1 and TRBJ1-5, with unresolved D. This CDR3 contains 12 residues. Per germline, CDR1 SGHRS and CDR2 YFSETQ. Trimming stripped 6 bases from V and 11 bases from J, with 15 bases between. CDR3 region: CASIPWVESQHF. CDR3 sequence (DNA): TGCGCCAGCATCCCTTGGGTCGAGTCCCAGCATTTT.

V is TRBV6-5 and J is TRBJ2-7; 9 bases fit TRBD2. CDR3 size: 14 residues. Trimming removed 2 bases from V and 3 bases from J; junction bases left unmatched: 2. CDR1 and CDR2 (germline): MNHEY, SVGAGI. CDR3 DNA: TGTGCCAGCAGTTACCAGCGGGGGGACTACGAGCAGTACTTC. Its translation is CASSYQRGDYEQYF.

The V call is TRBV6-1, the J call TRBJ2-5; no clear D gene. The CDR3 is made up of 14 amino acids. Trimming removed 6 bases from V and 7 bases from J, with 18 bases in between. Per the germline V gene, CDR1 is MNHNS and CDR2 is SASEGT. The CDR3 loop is CASRKDRASGTQYF. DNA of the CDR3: TGTGCCAGCAGGAAAGACCGGGCGTCGGGGACCCAGTACTTC.

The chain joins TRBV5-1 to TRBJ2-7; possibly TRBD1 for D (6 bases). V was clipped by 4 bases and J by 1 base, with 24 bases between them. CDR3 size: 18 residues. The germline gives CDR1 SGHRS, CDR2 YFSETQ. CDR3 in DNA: TGCGCCAGCAGCGCTTATGGGACATATTCCATGACATCCTACGAGCAGTACTTC. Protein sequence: CASSAYGTYSMTSYEQYF. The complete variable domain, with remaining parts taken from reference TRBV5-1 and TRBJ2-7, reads KAGVTQTPRYLIKTRGQQVTLSCSPISGHRSVSWYQQTPGQGLQFLFEYFSETQRNKGNFPGRFSGRQFSNSRSEMNVSTLELGDSALYLCASSAYGTYSMTSYEQYFGPGTRLTVT.

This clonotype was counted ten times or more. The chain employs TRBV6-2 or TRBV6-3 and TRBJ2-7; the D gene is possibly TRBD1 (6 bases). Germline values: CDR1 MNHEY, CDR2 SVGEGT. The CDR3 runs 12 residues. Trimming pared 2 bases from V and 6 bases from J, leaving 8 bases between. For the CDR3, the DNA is TGTGCCAGCAGTTACGGCAGGGGCGAGCAGTACTTC. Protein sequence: CASSYGRGEQYF.

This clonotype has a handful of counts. The CDR3 coding sequence is TGTGCCAGCAGTTCGGGGACCGCCCCGAACACTGAAGCTTTCTTT. Translation: CASSSGTAPNTEAFF. V usage is TRBV12-3 or TRBV12-4 and J usage is TRBJ1-1; possibly TRBD1 for D (5 bases). V shed 4 bases and J shed 1 base, with 13 bases lying between them. The CDR3 has 15 amino acids.

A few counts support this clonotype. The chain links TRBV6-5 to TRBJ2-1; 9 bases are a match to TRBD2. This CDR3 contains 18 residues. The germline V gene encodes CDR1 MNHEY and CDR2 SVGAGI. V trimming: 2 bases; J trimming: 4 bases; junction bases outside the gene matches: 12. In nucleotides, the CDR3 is TGTGCCAGCAGTTACCTATCTAAGGCTAGCGGGGAGTACAATGAGCAGTTCTTC. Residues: CASSYLSKASGEYNEQFF.

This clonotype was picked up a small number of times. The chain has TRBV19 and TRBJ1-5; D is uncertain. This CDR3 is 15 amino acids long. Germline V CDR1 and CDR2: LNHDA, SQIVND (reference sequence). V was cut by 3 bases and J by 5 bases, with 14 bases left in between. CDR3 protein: CASSIRLAVYQPQHF. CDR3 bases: TGTGCCAGTAGTATCCGATTAGCTGTTTATCAGCCCCAGCATTTT.

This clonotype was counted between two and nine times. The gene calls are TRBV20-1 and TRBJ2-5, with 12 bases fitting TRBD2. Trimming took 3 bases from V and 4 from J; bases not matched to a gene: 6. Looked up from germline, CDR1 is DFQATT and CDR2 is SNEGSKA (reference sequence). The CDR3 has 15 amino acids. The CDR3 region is CSASPGLAGPETQYF. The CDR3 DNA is TGCAGTGCTAGCCCCGGACTAGCGGGGCCAGAGACCCAGTACTTC.

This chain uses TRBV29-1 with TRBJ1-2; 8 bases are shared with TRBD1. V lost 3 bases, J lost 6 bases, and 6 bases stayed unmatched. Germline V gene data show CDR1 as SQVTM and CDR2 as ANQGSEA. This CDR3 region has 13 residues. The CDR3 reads CSVDRQDRDGYTF. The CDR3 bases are TGCAGCGTTGATCGACAGGACAGGGATGGCTACACCTTC.